This T cell receptor (beta chain) came from a study of blood T cell repertoires in COVID-19. In its sample, this clone was seen a few times. Per the original data handling: Estimation of nucleated cell counts was performed using reference gene primer amplification. Here immunoSEQ multiplex PCR was the method, and the copy in TCRdb shows in-frame clones only, minus some. V, J and clone size were drawn from that table, and D and trimming were deduced from the DNA. The profile shows 300,000 or so clones, around nine tenths of them singletons. This CDR3 has 14 amino acids. Germline CDR1 is MDHEN and CDR2 is SYDVKM. V was pared by 5 bases and J by 7 bases, with 15 bases between. Participants reported their clinical history, and cohort assignment relied on those reports.

The sample consisted of PBMCs or T cells enriched from blood (not recorded which). This sequence originates from a woman aged 50 to 65 who had been exposed to COVID-19. The rearrangement links TRBV28 to TRBJ1-5; TRBD1 is a possible D gene (6 bases). The CDR3 loop is CASSDLTGRQPQHF. The CDR3 nucleotides are TGTGCCAGCAGTGATCTTACAGGGAGACAGCCCCAGCATTTT.